Presented here are 19 T cell receptor beta chains from one specimen sequenced in a study of read filtering for tumor transcriptome and immune sequencing. This library used 300 to 450 ng RNA and molecular barcoded adaptors spanning alpha/delta and beta/gamma chains. TCRdb reprocessed the reads with MiXCR, giving one entry per CDR3 protein. The profile shows 15,000 to 20,000 distinct CDR3 sequences, over 20% of them singletons. The specimen sequenced was a population of CD138-negative cells sorted from bone marrow. Receptor source: a donor at least 40 years old with multiple myeloma.

This clonotype has a count of ten or more. The chain uses TRBV7-8 and TRBJ2-1; D call uncertain. Deletions cut 4 bases from V and 0 bases from J, with 13 bases between. Germline V CDR1 and CDR2: SGHVS, FQNEAQ. The CDR3 has 16 amino acids. DNA for the CDR3: TGTGCCAGCAGCTCAGCCTATCGTAGCTCCTACAATGAGCAGTTCTTC. As protein: CASSSAYRSSYNEQFF.

This clonotype was counted at least ten times. The chain employs TRBV29-1 and TRBJ2-3; the D gene is possibly TRBD2 (5 bases). The V end was cut by 7 bases, the J end by 0 bases, with 8 bases between. Germline-derived CDR1 and CDR2 are SQVTM and ANQGSEA. The CDR3 has 12 amino acids. The CDR3 DNA reads TGCAGCGGGCGGGTTAGCACAGATACGCAGTATTTT. Translating it yields CSGRVSTDTQYF.

The CDR3 region has the DNA TGTGCCACTTCTCCGGGTCCAAATTCACCCCTCCACTTT. Encoded protein: CATSPGPNSPLHF. The gene calls are TRBV2 and TRBJ1-6; D gene uncertain. The ends were cut back, 10 bases at V and 7 bases at J, with 14 bases in the middle. Germline values: CDR1 SNHLY, CDR2 FYNNEI. The CDR3 runs 13 residues.

The genes are TRBV6-1 and TRBJ2-1; D possibly corresponds to TRBD1 (6 bases). V lost 1 base, J lost 4 bases, and 14 bases lay in between. The CDR3 consists of 16 residues. Germline V gene data show CDR1 as MNHNS and CDR2 as SASEGT. The CDR3 loop is CASSEEGQGFYNEQFF. CDR3 coding DNA: TGTGCCAGCAGTGAAGAGGGACAAGGGTTTTACAATGAGCAGTTCTTC.

There are many counts of this clonotype. The CDR3 DNA is TGTGCCAGCTTCGATAGCGGGCGCTACGAGCAGTACTTC. It translates to CASFDSGRYEQYF. This chain connects TRBV28 to TRBJ2-7; TRBD2 matches at 7 bases. The CDR3 is made up of 13 amino acids. The germline gives CDR1 MDHEN, CDR2 SYDVKM. V shed 8 bases and J 3 bases; nucleotides not matched to a gene: 7.

The V gene is TRBV29-1, the J gene TRBJ2-5, with no clear D. The length of the CDR3 is 11 residues. Trimming stripped 4 bases from V and 3 bases from J, with 6 bases between. Germline CDR1 and CDR2: SQVTM and ANQGSEA. DNA for the CDR3: TGCAGCGTTGTAAGTGAAGAGACCCAGTACTTC. Encoded protein: CSVVSEETQYF. Looking up the rest from reference TRBV29-1 and TRBJ2-5 gives the full variable domain: SAVISQKPSRDICQRGTSLTIQCQVDSQVTMMFWYRQQPGQSLTLIATANQGSEATYESGFVIDKFPISRPNLTFSTLTVSNMSPEDSSIYLCSVVSEETQYFGPGTRLLVL.

Many counts were recorded for this clonotype. The CDR3 loop reads CASSAEGLAGVEQFF. The CDR3, as DNA: TGTGCCAGCAGCGCCGAGGGACTAGCGGGAGTTGAGCAGTTCTTC. The J gene is TRBJ2-1, the V gene TRBV7-6; 14 bases line up with TRBD2. The ends lost 5 bases at V and 9 bases at J; junction bases unmatched: 6. The V gene's germline CDR1 is SGHVS and CDR2 FNYEAQ. There are 15 residues in the CDR3.

The chain carries TRBV28 and TRBJ2-1; 10 bases map to TRBD1. Germline V gives CDR1 MDHEN, CDR2 SYDVKM. Losses at the gene ends were 5 bases for V and 3 bases for J; bases not matched to a gene: 7. This CDR3 region has 16 residues. In DNA, the CDR3 is TGTGCCAGCAGTATCCCGGGACAGGGGATCTACAATGAGCAGTTCTTC. It codes for CASSIPGQGIYNEQFF.

The V and J genes are TRBV28 and TRBJ2-7, with 7 bases that match TRBD2. The ends lost 7 bases at V and 3 bases at J; junction bases unmatched: 9. The CDR3 length is 14 residues. Germline V CDR1 and CDR2: MDHEN, SYDVKM. CDR3 protein: CASNSLGGVYEQYF. The CDR3, as DNA: TGTGCCAGCAATTCGTTGGGAGGGGTCTACGAGCAGTACTTC. The variable domain in full, with the rest retrieved from reference TRBV28 and TRBJ2-7, is DVKVTQSSRYLVKRTGEKVFLECVQDMDHENMFWYRQDPGLGLRLIYFSYDVKMKEKGDIPEGYSVSREKKERFSLILESASTNQTSMYLCASNSLGGVYEQYFGPGTRLTVT.

Remarks on this clonotype: A much larger clone is a single base away; this may be a read error. The chain recombines TRBV28 with TRBJ1-1; TRBD1 aligns across 7 bases. The length of the CDR3 is 14 residues. Germline values: CDR1 MDHEN, CDR2 SYDVKM. The CDR3 DNA sequence: TGTGCCGGCAGTTTTCGGACAGGGAACACTGAAGCTTTCTTT. Translation gives CAGSFRTGNTEAFF.

Turning to this clonotype: Since a much larger clone is just one base distant, this may be a read error. CDR3 bases: TGTGCCAGCAGCGCCTTCACAGTCTTGGACACTGAAGCTTTCTTT. Residues: CASSAFTVLDTEAFF. The rearrangement joins TRBV6-2 or TRBV6-3 to TRBJ1-1, with D unresolved. The CDR3 contains 15 residues. Trimming removed 6 bases from V and 3 bases from J, with 17 bases in between. Germline V gene data show CDR1 as MNHEY and CDR2 as SVGEGT.

This clonotype was recorded at least ten times. Relative to the germline gene, one junction end is altered; a read error may explain this. This chain links TRBV7-7 with TRBJ2-3; 8 nucleotides line up with TRBD2. The CDR3 covers 15 residues. CDR1 and CDR2 from the germline V gene are SSHAT and FNYEAQ (reference sequence). DNA of the CDR3: TGTGCTAGCAGCTTCCGAGCGGGGGGCACAGATACGCAGTATTTT. Protein: CASSFRAGGTDTQYF.

This clonotype has a count of ten or more. The rearrangement uses TRBV27 and TRBJ2-5; 7 nucleotides match TRBD1. V lost 6 bases and J lost 4; bases outside the gene matches: 14. The CDR3 length is 16 residues. Per germline, CDR1 MNHEY and CDR2 SMNVEV (reference sequence). CDR3 sequence reads: CASRPRQGPSPETQYF. The CDR3, as DNA: TGTGCCAGCAGACCTAGACAGGGACCCTCACCAGAGACCCAGTACTTC.

This clonotype was recorded many times. The V and J genes are TRBV29-1 and TRBJ2-2, with D possibly matching TRBD2 (5 bases). CDR1 and CDR2 from the germline V gene are SQVTM and ANQGSEA. Trimming removed 0 bases at V and 1 base at J, with 15 bases between. There are 17 residues in the CDR3. CDR3 nucleotide sequence: TGCAGCGTTGAAGAGCCTCCGGGATCGGAGAACACCGGGGAGCTGTTTTTT. It specifies CSVEEPPGSENTGELFF.

Ten or more counts support this clonotype. The chain carries TRBV19 and TRBJ2-7; perhaps TRBD2 as D (6 bases). From germline, CDR1 is LNHDA and CDR2 SQIVND (reference sequence). The CDR3 length is 15 residues. V lost 4 bases, J lost 0 bases, and 13 bases lay in between. The CDR3 DNA reads TGTGCCAGTAGTAGGTTCGGCGGGGCCTCCTACGAGCAGTACTTC. Encoded protein: CASSRFGGASYEQYF.

Within the sample, this clonotype is medium-sized. The germline gene is not matched at one end of the junction; a read error may be the cause. V is TRBV7-7 and J is TRBJ2-3; weak D call: TRBD1 (6 bases). The CDR3 has 14 residues. Per germline, CDR1 SSHAT and CDR2 FNYEAQ (reference sequence). This chain's CDR3 is CASSPGQSTDTQYF. In nucleotides, the CDR3 is TGTGCTAGCAGCCCGGGACAAAGCACAGATACGCAGTATTTT.

The gene calls are TRBV6-2 or TRBV6-3 and TRBJ2-7; D is ambiguous. This CDR3 has 15 amino acids. Deletions cut 4 bases from V and 5 bases from J, with 18 bases between. Germline V CDR1 and CDR2: MNHEY, SVGEGT. CDR3: CASSFSTGIGNEQYF. The CDR3 DNA follows: TGTGCCAGCAGTTTCTCGACGGGTATCGGAAACGAGCAGTACTTC.

This clonotype was recorded a few times. The chain employs TRBV28 and TRBJ1-3; 7 bases agree with TRBD1. Germline trimming cut 6 bases from V and 1 base from J; bases unmatched to any gene: 3. This CDR3 comprises 14 residues. Germline V lookup: CDR1 MDHEN, CDR2 SYDVKM. The DNA of the CDR3 is TGTGCCAGCAGACAGACAGGGTCTGGAAACACCATATATTTT. Encoded protein: CASRQTGSGNTIYF.

This clonotype is medium-sized (0.01 to 0.1%) in the sample. The chain employs TRBV29-1 and TRBJ2-7, with D perhaps being TRBD1 or TRBD2 (5 bases each). The ends were cut back, 1 base at V and 2 bases at J, with 15 bases in the middle. Germline CDR1 SQVTM, CDR2 ANQGSEA. The CDR3 has 15 residues. For the CDR3, the DNA is TGCAGCGTTGAAGGGACTCCAGGGAATACCTACGAGCAGTACTTC. Amino acids: CSVEGTPGNTYEQYF.